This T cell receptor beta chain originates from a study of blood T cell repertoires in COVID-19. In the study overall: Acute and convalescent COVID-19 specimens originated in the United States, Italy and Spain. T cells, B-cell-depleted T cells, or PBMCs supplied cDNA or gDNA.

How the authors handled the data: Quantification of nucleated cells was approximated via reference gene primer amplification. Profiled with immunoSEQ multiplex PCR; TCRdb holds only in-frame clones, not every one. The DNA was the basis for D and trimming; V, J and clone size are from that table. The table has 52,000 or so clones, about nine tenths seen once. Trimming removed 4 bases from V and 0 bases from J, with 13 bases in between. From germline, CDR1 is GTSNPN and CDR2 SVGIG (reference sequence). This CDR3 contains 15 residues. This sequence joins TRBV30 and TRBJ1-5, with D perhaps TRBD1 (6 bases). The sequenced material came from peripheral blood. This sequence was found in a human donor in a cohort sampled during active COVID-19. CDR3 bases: TGTGCCTGGACTCAGGGGACATATAGCAATCAGCCCCAGCATTTT. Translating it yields CAWTQGTYSNQPQHF.